The rows below give T cell receptor beta chains drawn from one sample of a study of blood T cell repertoires in COVID-19. This table comes from immunoSEQ multiplex PCR, and its TCRdb copy is limited to in-frame clones, with some not included. The sample holds 150,000 to 200,000 clones, approximately 86% seen once. The material sequenced was peripheral blood. The receptors stem from a man between 65 and 85 years old with active or convalescent COVID-19. The conserved cysteine and the conserved F or W are not part of the CDR3 here. D genes are given only for firm matches.

SVDWEQGLGAF,NA,TRBV29-1
ASTIGTDNSPLH,NA,TRBV25-1
ASSWDTNTGELF,NA,TRBV27
ASSPLFGTADTDTQY,TRBD1,TRBV7-9
ARAKETQY,NA,TRBV19
ASSIEAGGYNEQF,TRBD2,TRBV19
ASSLRSSGANVLT,NA,TRBV7-2
ASGQGRSAEAF,TRBD1,TRBV19
ASSLKGGSDTQY,NA,TRBV3-1/TRBV3-2
ASRPTALNTEAF,NA,TRBV6-6
ASSGDGYEQY,NA,TRBV5-1
ASSLGGIGELF,TRBD2,TRBV28
ASSQDRDRGGYT,TRBD1,TRBV3-1/TRBV3-2
SVELPFFTDTQY,NA,TRBV29-1
AISELGTSGRGEQF,TRBD2,TRBV10-3
AIRGGGGNTGELF,TRBD2,TRBV10-3
ASSYTYTEAF,NA,TRBV6-2/TRBV6-3
ASSSHGGDDTQY,TRBD2,TRBV5-1
ASSPRPGGYEKLF,NA,TRBV3-1/TRBV3-2
ASSSTGGPNQPQH,TRBD1,TRBV27
ASILTPGLADGELF,TRBD2,TRBV11-2
ASSESFQAEAF,NA,TRBV10-1
ASSSPVLAQGSEAF,NA,TRBV28
ASRTLGRADEQF,NA,TRBV28
ASSILDTINQPQH,NA,TRBV19
ASSAGQSSGNTIY,TRBD1,TRBV9
ASSIRGVRYEQY,TRBD2,TRBV19
ASSSLAVDTQY,TRBD2,TRBV18
ATSRRTSQATEAF,NA,TRBV15
ASSTSGGPLSYEQY,TRBD2,TRBV3-1/TRBV3-2
ASSGTGADTQY,TRBD1,TRBV11-3
ASSSGQGTTYEQY,TRBD1,TRBV2
ASSVVGTIFDEQF,TRBD2,TRBV9
ASSGQGYEQY,NA,TRBV2
ASSTSGGEQY,TRBD1,TRBV11-2
ASSRQANQPQH,NA,TRBV6-5
ASSIGPGANVLT,NA,TRBV19
ASSPTPYYGYT,NA,TRBV6-5
ASTLGSGYT,NA,TRBV6-6
ASSPRPLAGAGDTQY,TRBD2,TRBV18
ASSLYRLASSYNEQF,TRBD2,TRBV7-2
ASSLTLAGGKETQY,TRBD2,TRBV7-7
ASSVVRAGGYNEQF,TRBD2,TRBV9
ASSDGTGGRLF,TRBD1,TRBV28
ASTSGTDGYT,TRBD1,TRBV3-1/TRBV3-2
ASSAEQGGTNYGYT,TRBD1,TRBV28
ASSDLAGMVNEQF,TRBD2,TRBV10-1
ASSRGDTQY,NA,TRBV28
ASSLGTGGSYNSPLH,TRBD1,TRBV7-2
ASSPLIGEVAYNEQF,NA,TRBV3-1/TRBV3-2
ASSSGSHQETQY,TRBD2,TRBV7-9
AISETGQETQY,NA,TRBV10-3
ASSAELSSYNEQF,NA,TRBV7-2
AISRGTGYYGYT,TRBD1,TRBV10-3
ASSFLRDKNTEAF,NA,TRBV5-8